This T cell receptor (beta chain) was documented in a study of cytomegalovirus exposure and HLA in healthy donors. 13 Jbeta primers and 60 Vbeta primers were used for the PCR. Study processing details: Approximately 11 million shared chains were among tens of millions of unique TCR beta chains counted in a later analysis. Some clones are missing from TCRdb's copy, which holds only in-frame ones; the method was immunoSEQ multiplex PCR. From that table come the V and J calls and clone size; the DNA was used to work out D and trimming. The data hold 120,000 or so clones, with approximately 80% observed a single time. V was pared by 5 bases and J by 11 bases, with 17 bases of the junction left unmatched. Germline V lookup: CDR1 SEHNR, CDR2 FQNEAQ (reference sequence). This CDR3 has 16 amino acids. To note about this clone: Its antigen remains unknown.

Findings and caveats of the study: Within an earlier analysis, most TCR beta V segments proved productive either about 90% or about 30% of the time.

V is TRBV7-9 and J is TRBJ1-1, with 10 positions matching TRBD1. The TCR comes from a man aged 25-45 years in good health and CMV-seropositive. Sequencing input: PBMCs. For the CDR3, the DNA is TGTGCCAGCAGCCCCCCCCGCGGGACAGGGGACGGGTTTGCTTTCTTT. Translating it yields CASSPPRGTGDGFAFF. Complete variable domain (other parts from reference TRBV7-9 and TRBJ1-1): DTGVSQNPRHKITKRGQNVTFRCDPISEHNRLYWYRQTLGQGPEFLTYFQNEAQLEKSRLLSDRFSAERPKGSFSTLEIQRTEQGDSAMYLCASSPPRGTGDGFAFFGQGTRLTVV.